This T cell receptor (beta chain) was observed in a study of T-cell reconstitution after alpha-beta-depleted transplantation in children (dated by TCRdb to the mid-2010s). Context from the whole study: The study quantitatively tracked T-cell immune reconstitution after TCRalphabeta/CD19-depleted allogeneic hematopoietic cell transplantation in children using TCR repertoire profiling.

The library was made by PCR. Instrument on record: Illumina HiSeq 2500. Molecular barcoding was employed in the preparation of TCR libraries, with unique molecular identifiers being used to normalize TCRbeta repertoire quantification. TCRdb applied fastp at Q25 and MiXCR to the public reads, then kept only in-frame beta chains. All rows with the same CDR3 protein become a single entry with the most common DNA and genes. The sample profile shows 230,000 or so distinct CDR3 sequences; approximately 12% of them were found once. Around 3% of the sample rests with the top ten. At the junction V is shortened by 6 bases and J by 3 bases, with 12 bases in between. Measured from the cysteine to the phenylalanine, the CDR3 is 12 residues long. Only CDR3 DNA is held: 36 bases, read in frame from base 1. According to the germline V gene (reference sequence), CDR1 reads DFQATT and CDR2 reads SNEGSKA. In its sample, this clonotype was seen many times. This receptor's antigen is unknown. No much larger clone exists at a distance of one base, and base qualities are not known.

Here the sequenced sample was PBMCs from the stem cell graft donor, taken from the stem cell graft. The clonotype comes from a human donor who donated a stem cell graft to a child with acute lymphoblastic leukemia. This receptor chain uses TRBV20-1 and TRBJ2-7, with no confidently assigned D gene. The CDR3 protein sequence reads: CSASKRNYEQYF. DNA sequence: TGCAGTGCCTCGAAACGAAACTACGAGCAGTACTTC.